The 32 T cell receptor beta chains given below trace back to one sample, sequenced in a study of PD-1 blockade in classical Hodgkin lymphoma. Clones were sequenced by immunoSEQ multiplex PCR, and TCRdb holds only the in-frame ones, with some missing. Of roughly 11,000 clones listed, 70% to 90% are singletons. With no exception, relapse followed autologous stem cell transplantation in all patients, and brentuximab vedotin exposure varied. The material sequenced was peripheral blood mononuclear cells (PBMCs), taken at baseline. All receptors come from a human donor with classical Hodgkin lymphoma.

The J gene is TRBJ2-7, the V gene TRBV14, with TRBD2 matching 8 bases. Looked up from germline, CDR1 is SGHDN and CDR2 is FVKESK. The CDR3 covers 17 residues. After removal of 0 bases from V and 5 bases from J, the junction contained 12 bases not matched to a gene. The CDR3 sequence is CASSQDRPGLGFHEQYF. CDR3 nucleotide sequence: TGTGCCAGCAGCCAAGATCGACCGGGACTAGGGTTCCACGAGCAGTACTTC.

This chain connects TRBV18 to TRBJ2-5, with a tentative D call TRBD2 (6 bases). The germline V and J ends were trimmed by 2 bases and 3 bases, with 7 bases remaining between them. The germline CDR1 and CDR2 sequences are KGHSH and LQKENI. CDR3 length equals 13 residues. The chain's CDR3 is CASSPGGKETQYF. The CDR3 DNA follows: TGTGCCAGCTCACCAGGGGGGAAAGAGACCCAGTACTTC.

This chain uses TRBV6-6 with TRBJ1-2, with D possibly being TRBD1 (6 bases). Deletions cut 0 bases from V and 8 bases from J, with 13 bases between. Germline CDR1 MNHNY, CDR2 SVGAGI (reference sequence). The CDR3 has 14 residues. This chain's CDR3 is CASSYSGGLEGYTF. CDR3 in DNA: TGTGCCAGCAGTTACTCCGGGGGGCTGGAAGGCTACACCTTC.

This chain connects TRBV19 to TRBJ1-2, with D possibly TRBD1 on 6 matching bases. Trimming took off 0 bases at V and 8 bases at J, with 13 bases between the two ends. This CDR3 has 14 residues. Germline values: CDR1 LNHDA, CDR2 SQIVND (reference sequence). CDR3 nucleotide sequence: TGTGCCAGTAGTATAGACGGGGGGCGCGTCGGCTACACCTTC. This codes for CASSIDGGRVGYTF.

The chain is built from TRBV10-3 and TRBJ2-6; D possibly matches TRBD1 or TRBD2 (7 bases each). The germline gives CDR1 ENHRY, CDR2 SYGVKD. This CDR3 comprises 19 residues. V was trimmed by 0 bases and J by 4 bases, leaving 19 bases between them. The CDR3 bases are TGTGCCATCAGTGAGTCAGTTAGGGAGGGGGCGAGCGGGGCCAACGTCCTGACTTTC. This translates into CAISESVREGASGANVLTF.

In DNA form, the CDR3 reads TGTGCCAGCAGTTTTGGGCACGAGGCAACTAATGAAAAACTGTTTTTT. It is translated as CASSFGHEATNEKLFF. This sequence joins TRBV28 and TRBJ1-4, with D hard to call. The ends were cut back, 3 bases at V and 0 bases at J, with 11 bases in the middle. Per germline, CDR1 MDHEN and CDR2 SYDVKM. The CDR3 loop spans 16 amino acids.

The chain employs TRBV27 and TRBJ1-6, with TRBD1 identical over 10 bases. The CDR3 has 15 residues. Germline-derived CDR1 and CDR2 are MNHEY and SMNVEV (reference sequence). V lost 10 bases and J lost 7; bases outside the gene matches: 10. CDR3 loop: CATQGTGDQNSPLHF. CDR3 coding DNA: TGTGCCACCCAAGGGACAGGGGATCAGAATTCACCCCTCCACTTT.

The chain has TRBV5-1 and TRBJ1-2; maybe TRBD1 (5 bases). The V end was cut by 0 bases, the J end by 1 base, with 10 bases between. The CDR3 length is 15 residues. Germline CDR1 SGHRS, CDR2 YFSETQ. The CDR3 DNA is TGCGCCAGCAGCTTGGCACAGGTGAATAACTATGGCTACACCTTC. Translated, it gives CASSLAQVNNYGYTF.

The CDR3 sequence: CASSQDGKNLQGKLFF. CDR3 in DNA: TGCGCCAGCAGCCAAGACGGGAAAAACCTCCAGGGAAAACTGTTTTTT. The genes are TRBV4-1 and TRBJ1-4, with D perhaps TRBD1 (5 bases). The CDR3 covers 16 residues. V gave up 0 bases and J gave up 10 bases, with 18 bases separating them. Germline V lookup: CDR1 MGHRA, CDR2 YSYEKL.

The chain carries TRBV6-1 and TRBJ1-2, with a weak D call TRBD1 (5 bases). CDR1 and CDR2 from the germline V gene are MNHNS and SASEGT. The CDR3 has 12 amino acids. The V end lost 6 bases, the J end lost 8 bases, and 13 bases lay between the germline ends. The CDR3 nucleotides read TGTGCCAGCAGGGGGCCTACGGAGGGCTACACCTTC. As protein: CASRGPTEGYTF.

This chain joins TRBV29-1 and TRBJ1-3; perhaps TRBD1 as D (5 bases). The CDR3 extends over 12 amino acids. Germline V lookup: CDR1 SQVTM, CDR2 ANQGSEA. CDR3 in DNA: TGCAGTACATTGGGGGCTGGAAACACCATATATTTT. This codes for CSTLGAGNTIYF.

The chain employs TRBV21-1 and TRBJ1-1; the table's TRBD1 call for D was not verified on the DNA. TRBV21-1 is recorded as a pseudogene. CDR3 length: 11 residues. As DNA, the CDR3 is TGTGCCAGCTCCATGAACACTGAAGCTTTCTTT. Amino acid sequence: CASSMNTEAFF.

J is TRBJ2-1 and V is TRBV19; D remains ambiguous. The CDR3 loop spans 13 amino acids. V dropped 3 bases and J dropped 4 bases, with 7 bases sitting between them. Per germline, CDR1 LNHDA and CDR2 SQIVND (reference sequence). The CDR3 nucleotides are TGTGCCAGTAGTATTTGGAGTTACAATGAGCAGTTCTTC. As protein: CASSIWSYNEQFF.

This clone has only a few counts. The CDR3 loop is CASSLERSYGYTF. The CDR3 coding sequence is TGTGCCAGCAGCTTAGAGCGCAGCTATGGCTACACCTTC. This rearrangement joins TRBV11-2 to TRBJ1-2; D gene ambiguous. Germline V gene lookup returns CDR1 SGHAT and CDR2 FQNNGV. V was shortened by 0 bases and J by 4 bases, with 6 bases between the two germline ends. This CDR3 comprises 13 residues.

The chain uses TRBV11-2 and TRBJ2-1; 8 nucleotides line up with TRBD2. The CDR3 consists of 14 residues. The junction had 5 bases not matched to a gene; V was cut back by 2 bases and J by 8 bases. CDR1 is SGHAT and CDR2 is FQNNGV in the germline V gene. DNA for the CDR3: TGTGCCAGCAGCTTAAATATCGGGAGGGATGAGCAGTTCTTC. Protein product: CASSLNIGRDEQFF.

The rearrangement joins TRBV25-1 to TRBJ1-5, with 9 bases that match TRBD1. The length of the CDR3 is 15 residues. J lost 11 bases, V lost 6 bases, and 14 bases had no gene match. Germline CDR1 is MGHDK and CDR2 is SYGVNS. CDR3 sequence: CASSQGQGPLSAQHF. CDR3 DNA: TGTGCCAGCAGCCAGGGACAGGGACCCCTGTCGGCCCAGCATTTT.

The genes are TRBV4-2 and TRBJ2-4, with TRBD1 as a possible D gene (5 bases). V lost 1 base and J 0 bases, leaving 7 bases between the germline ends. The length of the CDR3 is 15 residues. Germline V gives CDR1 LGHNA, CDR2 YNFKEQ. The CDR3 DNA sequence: TGTGCCAGCAGCCAAGTGACAGCAGCCAAAAACATTCAGTACTTC. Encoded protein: CASSQVTAAKNIQYF.

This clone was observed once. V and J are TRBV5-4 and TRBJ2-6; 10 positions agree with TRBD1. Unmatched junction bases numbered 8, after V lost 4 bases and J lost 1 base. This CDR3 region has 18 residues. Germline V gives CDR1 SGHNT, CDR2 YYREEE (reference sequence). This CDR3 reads CASSRGGQGTSGANVLTF. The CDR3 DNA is TGTGCCAGCAGCCGCGGGGGACAGGGGACTTCTGGGGCCAACGTCCTGACTTTC.

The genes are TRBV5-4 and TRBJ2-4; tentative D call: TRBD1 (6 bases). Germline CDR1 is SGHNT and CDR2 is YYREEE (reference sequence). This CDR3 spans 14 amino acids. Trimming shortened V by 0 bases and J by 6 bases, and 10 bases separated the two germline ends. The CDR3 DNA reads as TGTGCCAGCAGCTTGGCAGGCAGGGGAAACATTCAGTACTTC. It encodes CASSLAGRGNIQYF. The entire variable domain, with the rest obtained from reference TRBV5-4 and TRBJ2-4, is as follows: ETGVTQSPTHLIKTRGQQVTLRCSSQSGHNTVSWYQQALGQGPQFIFQYYREEENGRGNFPPRFSGLQFPNYSSELNVNALELDDSALYLCASSLAGRGNIQYFGAGTRLSVL.

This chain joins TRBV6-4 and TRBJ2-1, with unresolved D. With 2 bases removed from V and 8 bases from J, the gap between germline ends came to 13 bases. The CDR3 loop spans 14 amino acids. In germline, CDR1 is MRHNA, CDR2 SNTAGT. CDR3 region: CASSDGSQSDEQFF. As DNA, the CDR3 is TGTGCCAGCAGTGACGGAAGTCAGAGCGATGAGCAGTTCTTC.

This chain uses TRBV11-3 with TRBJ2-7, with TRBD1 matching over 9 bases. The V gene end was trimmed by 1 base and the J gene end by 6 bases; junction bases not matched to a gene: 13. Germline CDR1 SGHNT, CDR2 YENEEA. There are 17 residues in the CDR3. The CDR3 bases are TGTGCCAGCAGCTTAGTCGACTTGGGGACAGGGAGACGCGAGCAGTACTTC. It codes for CASSLVDLGTGRREQYF.

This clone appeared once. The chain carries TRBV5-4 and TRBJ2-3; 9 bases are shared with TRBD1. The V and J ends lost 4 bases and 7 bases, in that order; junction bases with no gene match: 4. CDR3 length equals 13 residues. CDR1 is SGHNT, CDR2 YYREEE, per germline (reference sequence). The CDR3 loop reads CASSVDRGHTQYF. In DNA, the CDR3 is TGTGCCAGCAGCGTGGACAGGGGTCATACGCAGTATTTT.

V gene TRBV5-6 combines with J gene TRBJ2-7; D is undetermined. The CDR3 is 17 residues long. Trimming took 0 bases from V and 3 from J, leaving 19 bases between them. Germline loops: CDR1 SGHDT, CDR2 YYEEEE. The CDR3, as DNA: TGTGCCAGCAGCTTGGCTCTTAACAGCCTTATACTCTACGAGCAGTACTTC. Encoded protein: CASSLALNSLILYEQYF. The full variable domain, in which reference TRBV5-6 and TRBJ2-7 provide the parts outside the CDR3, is DAGVTQSPTHLIKTRGQQVTLRCSPKSGHDTVSWYQQALGQGPQFIFQYYEEEERQRGNFPDRFSGHQFPNYSSELNVNALLLGDSALYLCASSLALNSLILYEQYFGPGTRLTVT.

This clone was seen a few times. The CDR3 loop reads CASSIAGARGTEAFF. CDR3 nucleotides: TGTGCCAGTAGTATCGCGGGGGCGCGGGGCACTGAAGCTTTCTTT. The rearrangement links TRBV19 to TRBJ1-1; TRBD1 might be the D (6 bases). CDR1 LNHDA and CDR2 SQIVND come from the germline V gene (reference sequence). Trimming shortened V by 3 bases and J by 4 bases, and 15 bases separated the two germline ends. The CDR3 totals 15 residues. Full variable domain (remainder filled in from reference TRBV19 and TRBJ1-1): DGGITQSPKYLFRKEGQNVTLSCEQNLNHDAMYWYRQDPGQGLRLIYYSQIVNDFQKGDIAEGYSVSREKKESFPLTVTSAQKNPTAFYLCASSIAGARGTEAFFGQGTRLTVV.

CDR3 DNA sequence: TGTGCCAGCAGCCGTGACGGTTTCGACACAGATACGCAGTATTTT. It is translated as CASSRDGFDTDTQYF. The chain joins TRBV7-2 to TRBJ2-3; D call uncertain. The V gene's germline CDR1 is SGHTA and CDR2 FQGNSA. This CDR3 contains 15 residues. Trimming cost V 5 bases and J 2 bases, with 14 bases left between them.

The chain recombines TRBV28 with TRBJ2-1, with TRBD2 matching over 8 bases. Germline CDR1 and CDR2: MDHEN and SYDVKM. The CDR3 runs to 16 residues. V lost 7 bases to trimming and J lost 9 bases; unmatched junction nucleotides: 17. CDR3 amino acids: CASTLGGSGGSVEQFF. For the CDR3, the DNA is TGTGCCAGCACCTTGGGGGGGAGCGGGGGTTCGGTTGAGCAGTTCTTC.

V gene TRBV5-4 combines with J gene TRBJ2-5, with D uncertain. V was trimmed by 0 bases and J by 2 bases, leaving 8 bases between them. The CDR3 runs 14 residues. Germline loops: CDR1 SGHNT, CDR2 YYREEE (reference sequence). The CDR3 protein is CASSLGAVQETQYF. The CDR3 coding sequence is TGTGCCAGCAGCTTGGGCGCGGTTCAAGAGACCCAGTACTTC.

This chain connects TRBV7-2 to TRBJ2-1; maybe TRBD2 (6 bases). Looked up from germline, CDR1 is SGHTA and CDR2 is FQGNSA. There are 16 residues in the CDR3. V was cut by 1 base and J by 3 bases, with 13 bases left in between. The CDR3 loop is CASSLEKRALYNEQFF. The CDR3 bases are TGTGCCAGCAGCTTAGAAAAGCGGGCCCTCTACAATGAGCAGTTCTTC.

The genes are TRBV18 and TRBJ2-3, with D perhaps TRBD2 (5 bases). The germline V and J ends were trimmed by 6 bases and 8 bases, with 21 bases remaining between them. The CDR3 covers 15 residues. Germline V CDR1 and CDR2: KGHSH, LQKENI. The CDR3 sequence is CASSWTRTTRPTQYF. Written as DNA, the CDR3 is TGTGCCAGCTCGTGGACTCGTACTACTCGCCCTACGCAGTATTTT. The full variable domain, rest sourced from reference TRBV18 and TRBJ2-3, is NAGVMQNPRHLVRRRGQEARLRCSPMKGHSHVYWYRQLPEEGLKFMVYLQKENIIDESGMPKERFSAEFPKEGPSILRIQQVVRGDSAAYFCASSWTRTTRPTQYFGPGTRLTVL.

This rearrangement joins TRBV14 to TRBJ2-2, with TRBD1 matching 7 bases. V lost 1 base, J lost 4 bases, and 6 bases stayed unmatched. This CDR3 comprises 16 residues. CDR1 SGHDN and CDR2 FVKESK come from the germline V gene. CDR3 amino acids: CASSQGPGGITGELFF. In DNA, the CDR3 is TGTGCCAGCAGCCAAGGTCCAGGGGGTATCACCGGGGAGCTGTTTTTT.

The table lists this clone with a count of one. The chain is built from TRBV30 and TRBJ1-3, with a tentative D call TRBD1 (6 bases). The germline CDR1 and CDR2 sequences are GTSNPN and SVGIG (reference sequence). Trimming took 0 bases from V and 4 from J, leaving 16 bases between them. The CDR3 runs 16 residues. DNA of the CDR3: TGTGCCTGGAGTGTTTACAGGGTACATTCCGGAAACACCATATATTTT. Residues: CAWSVYRVHSGNTIYF.

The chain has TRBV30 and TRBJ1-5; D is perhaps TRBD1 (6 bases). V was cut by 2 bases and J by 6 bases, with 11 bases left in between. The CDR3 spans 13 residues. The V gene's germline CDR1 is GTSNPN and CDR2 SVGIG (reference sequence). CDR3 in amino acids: CAWSRDTFQPQHF. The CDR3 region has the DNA TGTGCCTGGAGTCGGGACACTTTTCAGCCCCAGCATTTT.